A selection of T cell receptor beta chains follows, all from one sample in a study of cytomegalovirus exposure and HLA in healthy donors. Only in-frame clones appear in the TCRdb table, and some are missing; sequencing was by immunoSEQ multiplex PCR. This sample carries approximately 210,000 clones, over 60% of them seen once, and the ten largest clones take 1.5% to 2%. Sequencing input: PBMCs. Receptor source: a male donor in good health and CMV-seronegative. CDR3s include the opening cysteine and the closing phenylalanine or tryptophan. The D gene is left open where the match is weak. Clone sizes are given selectively: once, few, many, or a class where the clone is expanded.

j_gene,abundance,v_gene,d_gene,CDR3nt,CDR3aa
TRBJ2-2,few,TRBV2,NA,TGTGCCAGCAGTGAAGGACAGGGAGGCACCGGGGAGCTGTTTTTT,CASSEGQGGTGELFF
TRBJ1-2,NA,TRBV7-9,TRBD1,TGTGCCAGCAGCCGCGGGGACAGGGCGTATGGCTACACCTTC,CASSRGDRAYGYTF
TRBJ2-6,NA,TRBV5-4,TRBD1,TGTGCCAGCAGCCCCGAAGGGGGCGGAACTGGGGCCAACGTCCTGACTTTC,CASSPEGGGTGANVLTF
TRBJ2-1,NA,TRBV7-3,NA,TGTGCCAGCAGCTACTTAGCGGACTACAATGAGCAGTTCTTC,CASSYLADYNEQFF
TRBJ1-1,NA,TRBV30,NA,TGTGCCTGGAGTGTACCTAGGGGAATCACTGAAGCTTTCTTT,CAWSVPRGITEAFF
TRBJ1-2,once,TRBV10-2,TRBD1,TGCGCCATCCGGACAGGGGGCTCGTATGGCTACACCTTC,CAIRTGGSYGYTF
TRBJ2-7,NA,TRBV5-1,NA,TGCGCCAGCAGCTCCGGGGTGGGGGAGCAGTACTTC,CASSSGVGEQYF
TRBJ2-7,NA,TRBV30,NA,TGCGCCTGGAGTGCTCGCAGGGGCGACGAGCAGTACTTC,CAWSARRGDEQYF
TRBJ1-2,NA,TRBV2,NA,TGTGCCAGAAAAGAGCCACTTAACTATGGCTACACCTTC,CARKEPLNYGYTF
TRBJ1-2,NA,TRBV4-1,NA,TGCGCCAGCAGCCAAGGGGGACTCCGAGGCTATGGCTACACCTTC,CASSQGGLRGYGYTF
TRBJ2-4,NA,TRBV28,TRBD2,TGTGCCAGCAGCCATCCGGGACTAGCGATAGCCAAAAACATTCAGTACTTC,CASSHPGLAIAKNIQYF
TRBJ2-1,NA,TRBV5-1,TRBD1,TGCGCCAGCAGTCAGGACAGGGCAGGGGCGGGTGAGCAGTTCTTC,CASSQDRAGAGEQFF
TRBJ2-3,once,TRBV30,TRBD2,TGTGCCTGGAGTGTATCCCTAGCGGGGGGGCCAGATACGCAGTATTTT,CAWSVSLAGGPDTQYF
TRBJ2-7,once,TRBV30,NA,TGTGCCTGGAGTGTACGGGGGTCCTTACCCGAGCAGTACTTC,CAWSVRGSLPEQYF
TRBJ1-2,NA,TRBV28,NA,TGTGCCAGCAGTTTAGGAGGGGTTGAGTTTGGCTACACCTTC,CASSLGGVEFGYTF
TRBJ2-5,NA,TRBV7-8,TRBD1,TGTGCCAGCAGCCAGACCGGGACAGCCTTACAAGAGACCCAGTACTTC,CASSQTGTALQETQYF
TRBJ1-5,NA,TRBV19,NA,TGTGCCAGTAGTTCCACAGGGTACAATCAGCCCCAGCATTTT,CASSSTGYNQPQHF
TRBJ1-2,few,TRBV27,NA,TGTGCCAGCAGTTCTTCCATCCGGGGGGGGGTTGGCTACACCTTC,CASSSSIRGGVGYTF
TRBJ1-2,NA,TRBV6-5,NA,TGTGCCAGCAGTTACATGGCAGGGGCTCGGGGCTACACCTTC,CASSYMAGARGYTF
TRBJ2-7,NA,TRBV27,TRBD1,TGTGCCAGCTGGTTGGCAGGGGGCTACGAGCAGTACTTC,CASWLAGGYEQYF
TRBJ1-2,NA,TRBV9,NA,TGTGCCAGCAGCGTAGGAGGTACCTTGAGAAACTATGGCTACACCTTC,CASSVGGTLRNYGYTF
TRBJ1-4,few,TRBV5-1,NA,TGCGCCAGCAGCCCCGTGGATAGGGGCGTGAATGAAAAACTGTTTTTT,CASSPVDRGVNEKLFF
TRBJ1-2,NA,TRBV28,NA,TGTGCCAGCAGTTCCCCGACAGGAATTGGTGGCTACACCTTC,CASSSPTGIGGYTF
TRBJ1-2,NA,TRBV27,NA,TGTGCCAGCAGTACAAACGGAGGCTATGGCTACACCTTC,CASSTNGGYGYTF
TRBJ2-7,NA,TRBV29-1,TRBD1,TGCAGCGTTAACGGACAGGGCGGCTCCTACGAGCAGTACTTC,CSVNGQGGSYEQYF
TRBJ2-2,NA,TRBV6-5,NA,TGTGCCAGCAGTCCCTCGGACACCGGGGAGCTGTTTTTT,CASSPSDTGELFF
TRBJ2-7,few,TRBV5-1,TRBD2,TGCGCCAGCAGCCGGGGACTAGCTGGCGAGCAGTACTTC,CASSRGLAGEQYF
TRBJ2-5,NA,TRBV6-1,TRBD2,TGTGCCAGCAGTGAGGGGCTAGCGGGGGGGCAAGAGACCCAGTACTTC,CASSEGLAGGQETQYF
TRBJ2-3,NA,TRBV27,TRBD2,TGTGCCAGCAGTCCAACCCACAACGAGGGACTAGCGGACACAGATACGCAGTATTTT,CASSPTHNEGLADTDTQYF
TRBJ1-4,NA,TRBV9,TRBD1,TGTGCCAGCAGCGTAGGGACAGGCCCTAATGAAAAACTGTTTTTT,CASSVGTGPNEKLFF
TRBJ2-7,NA,TRBV29-1,TRBD1,TGCAGCGTTGAAGATTCCCTTACCGGGACAGGGAAGTCCTACGAGCAGTACTTC,CSVEDSLTGTGKSYEQYF
TRBJ2-3,NA,TRBV9,NA,TGTGCCAGCAGCCCTTCGCGGGTGAGCACAGATACGCAGTATTTT,CASSPSRVSTDTQYF
TRBJ2-7,once,TRBV2,TRBD1,TGTGCCAGCACCGGGGGACAGGGGGCTTACGAGCAGTACTTC,CASTGGQGAYEQYF
TRBJ1-2,NA,TRBV7-2,TRBD1,TGTGCCAGCCGCCGGGGCGGACAGGGGGGAGGCTACACCTTC,CASRRGGQGGGYTF
TRBJ1-5,NA,TRBV28,TRBD1,TGTGCCAGCAGTAGACAGGGTTGGGGAAATCAGCCCCAGCATTTT,CASSRQGWGNQPQHF